These 30 T cell receptor beta chains originate from one sample sequenced in a study of blood T cell repertoires in COVID-19. Sequenced by immunoSEQ multiplex PCR; TCRdb stores in-frame clones only, minus some. The sample lists around 53,000 clones, roughly 84% occurring once. Sample: peripheral blood. These receptors came from a man aged 70-80 years with active COVID-19.

Here the CDR3 reads CASSLGTSEYNEQFF. In DNA form, the CDR3 reads TGTGCCAGCAGCCTCGGGACTAGCGAATACAATGAGCAGTTCTTC. The rearrangement uses TRBV5-4 and TRBJ2-1; TRBD2 aligns across 10 bases. The CDR3 extends over 15 amino acids. Germline CDR1 and CDR2: SGHNT and YYREEE (reference sequence). J was trimmed by 4 bases and V by 4 bases; bases with no gene match: 5. Using reference TRBV5-4 and TRBJ2-1 for the parts outside the CDR3, the full variable domain is ETGVTQSPTHLIKTRGQQVTLRCSSQSGHNTVSWYQQALGQGPQFIFQYYREEENGRGNFPPRFSGLQFPNYSSELNVNALELDDSALYLCASSLGTSEYNEQFFGPGTRLTVL.

The CDR3 bases are TGTGCCAGCAGTTACTCTTACCGGGGGGCCGGCGAGCCCCAGCATTTT. Its protein product is CASSYSYRGAGEPQHF. The chain has TRBV6-6 and TRBJ1-5; the D gene is possibly TRBD1 (6 bases). Germline-derived CDR1 and CDR2 are MNHNY and SVGAGI (reference sequence). The CDR3 consists of 16 residues. Between the trimmed V and J ends, which lost 0 bases and 8 bases, there was a span of 17 bases.

The chain is built from TRBV27 and TRBJ1-3; perhaps TRBD1 as D (6 bases). Trimming took 7 bases from V and 2 from J, leaving 9 bases between them. This CDR3 has 13 amino acids. Per the germline V gene, CDR1 is MNHEY and CDR2 is SMNVEV (reference sequence). The CDR3 reads CASMGTPGNTIYF. In DNA form, the CDR3 reads TGTGCCAGCATGGGGACACCTGGAAACACCATATATTTT.

This chain connects TRBV20-1 to TRBJ2-2, with TRBD2 matching 7 bases. This CDR3 contains 18 residues. V trimming: 3 bases; J trimming: 0 bases; junction bases outside the gene matches: 13. CDR1 and CDR2 from the germline V gene are DFQATT and SNEGSKA (reference sequence). For the CDR3, the DNA is TGCAGTGCTAGTGGAGGACTAGATCGGTCCGCGAACACCGGGGAGCTGTTTTTT. Its protein product is CSASGGLDRSANTGELFF.

This clone is a singleton in its sample. This chain joins TRBV6-5 and TRBJ1-1, with 9 bases matching TRBD1. With V trimmed by 6 bases and J by 6 bases, 5 bases remained unmatched. The CDR3 loop spans 13 amino acids. The germline CDR1 and CDR2 sequences are MNHEY and SVGAGI. CDR3 DNA sequence: TGTGCCAGCAGGACACAGGGGGCCTCTGAAGCTTTCTTT. It codes for CASRTQGASEAFF.

This chain links TRBV5-1 with TRBJ2-5; 13 nucleotides align to TRBD2. From germline, CDR1 is SGHRS and CDR2 YFSETQ. Trimming cost V 2 bases and J 1 base; bases outside gene matches: 2. The CDR3 is 16 amino acids. The CDR3 sequence is CASSFGTSGAQETQYF. For the CDR3, the DNA is TGCGCCAGCAGCTTCGGGACTAGCGGGGCCCAAGAGACCCAGTACTTC.

In its sample, this clone was seen a few times. The rearrangement uses TRBV6-5 and TRBJ1-1, with TRBD1 identical over 10 bases. Germline V lookup: CDR1 MNHEY, CDR2 SVGAGI. This CDR3 is 14 amino acids long. The V segment lost 6 bases and the J segment 7 bases; nucleotides outside the gene matches: 8. The CDR3 sequence is CASRTWTGGIEAFF. CDR3 coding DNA: TGTGCCAGCAGAACTTGGACAGGGGGTATTGAAGCTTTCTTT.

V is TRBV6-1 and J is TRBJ2-1; the D gene is possibly TRBD1 (6 bases). Per the germline V gene, CDR1 is MNHNS and CDR2 is SASEGT. There are 14 residues in the CDR3. The V end was cut by 5 bases, the J end by 8 bases, with 16 bases between. The CDR3 is CASSTGQVAYEQFF. CDR3 nucleotides: TGTGCCAGCAGTACAGGGCAAGTAGCTTATGAGCAGTTCTTC.

This chain connects TRBV9 to TRBJ2-1; 9 nucleotides match TRBD1. The CDR3 contains 14 residues. Losses at the gene ends were 3 bases for V and 10 bases for J; bases not matched to a gene: 8. The germline V gene has CDR1 SGDLS and CDR2 YYNGEE. CDR3 DNA: TGTGCCAGCAGCGGGGACAGGGTATACGGGGAGCAGTTCTTC. It yields the protein CASSGDRVYGEQFF. Together with reference TRBV9 and TRBJ2-1, the CDR3 gives the full variable domain: DSGVTQTPKHLITATGQRVTLRCSPRSGDLSVYWYQQSLDQGLQFLIQYYNGEERAKGNILERFSAQQFPDLHSELNLSSLELGDSALYFCASSGDRVYGEQFFGPGTRLTVL.

The rearrangement uses TRBV11-3 and TRBJ2-1; TRBD2 aligns across 10 bases. After removal of 5 bases from V and 10 bases from J, the junction contained 5 bases not matched to a gene. The CDR3 runs 13 residues. CDR1 and CDR2 (germline): SGHNT, YENEEA. This chain's CDR3 is CASSRGLAEEQFF. The DNA for the CDR3 is TGTGCCAGCAGCCGCGGACTAGCGGAAGAGCAGTTCTTC.

The chain carries TRBV19 and TRBJ1-1, with TRBD1 matching over 8 bases. The V segment lost 3 bases and the J segment 0 bases; nucleotides outside the gene matches: 6. The CDR3 loop spans 16 amino acids. In germline, CDR1 is LNHDA, CDR2 SQIVND (reference sequence). CDR3 sequence: CASSMGAGGLNTEAFF. Written as DNA, the CDR3 is TGTGCCAGTAGTATGGGGGCAGGGGGCTTGAACACTGAAGCTTTCTTT.

This clone was detected only once. The V and J genes are TRBV5-1 and TRBJ2-1; TRBD2 agrees at 12 bases. CDR1 is SGHRS and CDR2 is YFSETQ in the germline V gene. This CDR3 comprises 17 residues. The V segment lost 0 bases and the J segment 4 bases; nucleotides outside the gene matches: 5. This CDR3 reads CASSLDSGTSGYNEQFF. CDR3 DNA: TGCGCCAGCAGCTTGGATAGTGGGACTAGCGGGTACAATGAGCAGTTCTTC.

The genes are TRBV6-6 and TRBJ2-2; 7 bases are shared with TRBD2. The V segment lost 6 bases and the J segment 0 bases; nucleotides outside the gene matches: 4. This CDR3 comprises 15 residues. Per germline, CDR1 MNHNY and CDR2 SVGAGI (reference sequence). CDR3 sequence (DNA): TGTGCCAGCAGCCGTGGACTAGCGAACACCGGGGAGCTGTTTTTT. This translates into CASSRGLANTGELFF.

The rearrangement links TRBV11-1 to TRBJ2-3; 9 bases agree with TRBD1. The CDR3 has 15 amino acids. The germline gives CDR1 SGHAT, CDR2 FQDESV (reference sequence). V lost 1 base, J lost 3 bases, and 2 bases stayed unmatched. The CDR3 sequence is CASSLDRGPTDTQYF. Written as DNA, the CDR3 is TGTGCCAGCAGCTTAGACAGGGGGCCGACAGATACGCAGTATTTT.

This chain joins TRBV23-1 and TRBJ2-2; 7 bases line up with TRBD1. Being an ORF, TRBV23-1 has a function that is uncertain. With 6 bases clipped from V and 6 bases from J, the junction kept 4 bases outside the gene matches. The CDR3 has 13 amino acids. The CDR3 here is CASRTGSPGELFF. CDR3 in DNA: TGCGCCAGCAGGACAGGGTCCCCCGGGGAGCTGTTTTTT.

The J gene is TRBJ2-5, the V gene TRBV29-1; D perhaps matches TRBD2 (7 bases). This CDR3 has 13 residues. Germline V CDR1 and CDR2: SQVTM, ANQGSEA. Trimming removed 4 bases at V and 5 bases at J, with 14 bases between. CDR3 sequence reads: CSVVRGATETQYF. The CDR3 DNA reads TGCAGCGTTGTACGGGGGGCTACGGAGACCCAGTACTTC.

This rearrangement joins TRBV5-1 to TRBJ2-3; D might be TRBD1 (5 bases). CDR1 is SGHRS and CDR2 is YFSETQ in the germline V gene. Trimming took off 4 bases at V and 0 bases at J, with 12 bases between the two ends. This CDR3 has 15 amino acids. CDR3: CASSEDTTSTDTQYF. In nucleotides, the CDR3 is TGCGCCAGCAGCGAGGACACGACTAGCACAGATACGCAGTATTTT.

The chain employs TRBV3-1 (or the pseudogene TRBV3-2) and TRBJ2-3; 7 bases are shared with TRBD1. Trimming cost V 2 bases and J 0 bases; bases outside gene matches: 2. CDR3 length: 15 residues. Per the germline V gene, CDR1 is LGHDT and CDR2 is YNNKEL (reference sequence). CDR3 loop: CASSQRGPSTDTQYF. The CDR3 nucleotides read TGTGCCAGCAGCCAAAGGGGGCCTAGCACAGATACGCAGTATTTT.

The genes are TRBV7-2 and TRBJ2-3; no clear D. This CDR3 is 17 amino acids long. The germline CDR1 and CDR2 sequences are SGHTA and FQGNSA. V shed 1 base and J shed 0 bases, with 14 bases lying between them. The chain's CDR3 is CASSLVAGGSSTDTQYF. As DNA, the CDR3 is TGTGCCAGCAGCTTAGTAGCTGGCGGTTCTAGCACAGATACGCAGTATTTT.

The rearrangement uses TRBV5-1 and TRBJ2-3, with 7 bases identical to TRBD2. The CDR3 has 20 amino acids. Germline loops: CDR1 SGHRS, CDR2 YFSETQ. After removal of 4 bases from V and 0 bases from J, the junction contained 20 bases not matched to a gene. As DNA, the CDR3 is TGCGCCAGCAGCCTAAGGTCTCGGGGGGTCTACGGGAGAAGCACAGATACGCAGTATTTT. It translates to CASSLRSRGVYGRSTDTQYF.

The chain is built from TRBV30 and TRBJ2-3; TRBD2 matches at 9 bases. The CDR3 has 15 residues. The germline CDR1 and CDR2 sequences are GTSNPN and SVGIG (reference sequence). V lost 1 base and J lost 4; bases outside the gene matches: 6. Here the CDR3 reads CAWSALAGSADTQYF. The DNA for the CDR3 is TGTGCCTGGAGTGCGCTAGCGGGATCAGCAGATACGCAGTATTTT.

CDR3 DNA sequence: TGTGCCAGCAAAACAGGGGGCATCGGCACTAATGAAAAACTGTTTTTT. This translates into CASKTGGIGTNEKLFF. V and J are TRBV6-6 and TRBJ1-4; 9 positions match TRBD1. Unmatched junction bases numbered 8, after V lost 7 bases and J lost 2 bases. Per the germline V gene, CDR1 is MNHNY and CDR2 is SVGAGI (reference sequence). This CDR3 comprises 16 residues.

CDR3 loop: CAWSVPPREGFYEQYF. The DNA of the CDR3 is TGTGCCTGGAGTGTACCCCCGCGGGAGGGTTTCTACGAGCAGTACTTC. The chain is built from TRBV30 and TRBJ2-7, with 9 bases fitting TRBD2. The CDR3 spans 16 residues. Per the germline V gene, CDR1 is GTSNPN and CDR2 is SVGIG (reference sequence). V gave up 0 bases and J gave up 3 bases; unmatched junction bases: 9.

CDR3 coding DNA: TGTGCCAGCAGCTTAATGGGACAGGGCGAAAAACTGTTTTTT. Translating gives CASSLMGQGEKLFF. The chain couples TRBV7-9 to TRBJ1-4, with 9 bases fitting TRBD1. This CDR3 is built from 14 residues. V lost 2 bases to trimming and J lost 8 bases; unmatched junction nucleotides: 3. Germline V gives CDR1 SEHNR, CDR2 FQNEAQ (reference sequence).

The gene calls are TRBV7-3 and TRBJ2-5; D is perhaps TRBD1 (6 bases). Germline assignment: CDR1 SGHTA and CDR2 FQGTGA. The CDR3 length is 16 residues. V was cut by 2 bases and J by 5 bases, with 18 bases left in between. The CDR3 here is CASSLGQGPGRETQYF. The CDR3 coding sequence is TGTGCCAGCAGCTTAGGGCAGGGGCCTGGTAGGGAGACCCAGTACTTC.

The CDR3 here is CASSPFYSSQASNQPQHF. In DNA, the CDR3 is TGTGCCAGCAGCCCCTTTTATAGTAGTCAGGCGAGCAATCAGCCCCAGCATTTT. The gene calls are TRBV5-5 and TRBJ1-5, with D hard to call. This CDR3 is built from 18 residues. The germline V gene has CDR1 SGHKS and CDR2 YYEKEE (reference sequence). V was cut by 4 bases and J by 1 base, with 21 bases left in between.

The rearrangement joins TRBV28 to TRBJ2-4, with TRBD2 as a possible D gene (5 bases). The CDR3 consists of 15 residues. Trimming took off 4 bases at V and 3 bases at J, with 13 bases between the two ends. Looked up from germline, CDR1 is MDHEN and CDR2 is SYDVKM. The CDR3 spells CASSSPAVGKNIQYF. The CDR3 bases are TGTGCCAGCAGTTCGCCAGCGGTCGGCAAAAACATTCAGTACTTC. Full variable domain (missing parts from reference TRBV28 and TRBJ2-4): DVKVTQSSRYLVKRTGEKVFLECVQDMDHENMFWYRQDPGLGLRLIYFSYDVKMKEKGDIPEGYSVSREKKERFSLILESASTNQTSMYLCASSSPAVGKNIQYFGAGTRLSVL.

The chain is built from TRBV19 and TRBJ1-2; the D gene is possibly TRBD1 (6 bases). Germline lookup yields CDR1 LNHDA and CDR2 SQIVND (reference sequence). The ends were cut back, 5 bases at V and 7 bases at J, with 14 bases in the middle. The CDR3 length is 13 residues. CDR3 coding DNA: TGTGCCAGTAGTCCGAGGACAGCGTCTGGCTACACCTTC. This codes for CASSPRTASGYTF. The full variable domain, with the rest looked up from reference TRBV19 and TRBJ1-2, is DGGITQSPKYLFRKEGQNVTLSCEQNLNHDAMYWYRQDPGQGLRLIYYSQIVNDFQKGDIAEGYSVSREKKESFPLTVTSAQKNPTAFYLCASSPRTASGYTFGSGTRLTVV.

This clone has more than one count but fewer than ten. The rearrangement joins TRBV4-1 to TRBJ2-7; 12 bases fit TRBD2. This CDR3 has 15 amino acids. Germline V gene sequence: CDR1 MGHRA, CDR2 YSYEKL. With V trimmed by 1 base and J by 4 bases, 2 bases remained unmatched. The CDR3 DNA is TGCGCCAGCAGCCAAGGACTAGCGGGAGAGTACGAGCAGTACTTC. Translation: CASSQGLAGEYEQYF.

The chain couples TRBV28 to TRBJ1-5; TRBD1 agrees at 10 bases. The CDR3 has 15 amino acids. Trimming removed 4 bases from V and 6 bases from J; junction bases left unmatched: 6. From germline, CDR1 is MDHEN and CDR2 SYDVKM. The CDR3 reads CASSWPGQGSQPQHF. The CDR3 bases are TGTGCCAGCAGTTGGCCGGGACAGGGGAGTCAGCCCCAGCATTTT.